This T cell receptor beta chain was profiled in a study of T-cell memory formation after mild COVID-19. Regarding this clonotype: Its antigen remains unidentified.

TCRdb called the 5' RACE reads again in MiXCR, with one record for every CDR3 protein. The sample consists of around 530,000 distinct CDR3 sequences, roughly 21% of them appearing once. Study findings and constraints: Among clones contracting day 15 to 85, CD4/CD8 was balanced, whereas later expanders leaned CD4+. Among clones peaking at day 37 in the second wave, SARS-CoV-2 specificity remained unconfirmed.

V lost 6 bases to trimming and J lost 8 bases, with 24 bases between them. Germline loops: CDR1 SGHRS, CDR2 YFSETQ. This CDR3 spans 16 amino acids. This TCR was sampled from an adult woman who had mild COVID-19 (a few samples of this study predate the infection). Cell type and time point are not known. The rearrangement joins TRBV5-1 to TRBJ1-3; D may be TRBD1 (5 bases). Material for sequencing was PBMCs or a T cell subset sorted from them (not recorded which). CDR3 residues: CASTIGGAGSMDTIYF. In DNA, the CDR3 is TGCGCCAGCACCATTGGAGGAGCAGGGAGTATGGACACCATATATTTT.